This is a list of T cell receptor beta chains from one sample in a study of a mutant IDH1 vaccine in newly diagnosed glioma. Measured with immunoSEQ multiplex PCR; TCRdb has only the in-frame clones, and not every one. Of some 25,000 clones listed, around 77% are singletons. Their antigens remain unidentified. The sample consisted of PBMCs, taken from a glioma patient whose treatment included an IDH1 peptide vaccine. The source of these receptors is a woman aged 18-29 years with glioma. Each CDR3 is given with its conserved first and last residue. Fields, in order: V gene, CDR3 protein.

>TRBV19
CASSIFSGMGNTIYF
>TRBV6-1
CASSELGYGYGYTF
>TRBV28
CASRHPSGTDYEQYF
>TRBV10-2
CATGQFMNTEAFF
>TRBV6-5
CASSLGLAGGRRYF
>TRBV6-5
CASSKPGLSTGELFF
>TRBV28
CASSSKSPLHF
>TRBV19
CASSPPGVNTEAFF
>TRBV2
CASSEDGGSNNEQFF
>TRBV7-9
CASSRGTGLDSPLHF
>TRBV7-2
CASSWGQGNEQYF
>TRBV4-2
CASSQERREPNEQFF
>TRBV5-4
CASSPSRGSYEQYF
>TRBV7-2
CASSWGPGRDQPQHF
>TRBV7-9
CASSLEGVNQPQHF
>TRBV7-2
CASRIKEWGNTEAFF
>TRBV29-1
CSVEEPYRQGRIASYEQYF
>TRBV19
CASSPRQGPGETQYF
>TRBV5-5
CASSLGSKANYGYTF
>TRBV15
CATSNTTQGFSQPQHF
>TRBV9
CASGNIKQSRANVLTF
>TRBV5-6
CASSLEWTSSNEQFF
>TRBV5-1
CASSLEPDSRTEAFF
>TRBV7-8
CASSTFRATNEKLFF
>TRBV30
CACTGRSGNTIYF
>TRBV1
CTGPEGLAAYEQYF
>TRBV6-1
CASSELAGASREQYF
>TRBV27
CASSVGTSGSTDTQYF
>TRBV30
CAWTYGQAREQYF
>TRBV4-3
CASSQGGMMAGYNEQFF
>TRBV2
CASSGGTPQGPQHF
>TRBV7-6
CASSGWTGTGELFF
>TRBV27
CASSAYRTSGSYEQYF
>TRBV2
CASSIAGSYEQYF
>TRBV19
CASKRTGDSPLHF
>TRBV4-2
CASSQTFVAGGTITDTQYF
>TRBV7-9
CASSPGQLYEQYF
>TRBV13
CASSQARQGVTF
>TRBV9
CASSEWDTGELFF
>TRBV4-3
CASSPGIQETQYF
>TRBV2
CASPPGTVGGEAFF
>TRBV6-5
CASSPSRGETQYF
>TRBV2
CASSDLGTATSSGEQYF
>TRBV10-3
CAISEAPWREGPYNEQFF
>TRBV27
CASRVGQGVSYGYTF
>TRBV6-4
CASSESGAYNEQFF
>TRBV29-1
CSVGTSGSNTGELFF
>TRBV13
CASSARRQVVNSPLHF
>TRBV30
CAGRQGAVYEQYF
>TRBV5-1
CASSLEVAGTGETQYF
>TRBV4-1
CASSQQAGSLNEKLFF
>TRBV14
CASSQERFWGGKTQYF
>TRBV5-6
CASSSSTTVRDYGYTF
>TRBV27
CASSLWPGTSTGELFF
>TRBV5-1
CASSLQGEGYTF
>TRBV5-4
CASSPGGRSYEQYF
>TRBV29-1
CSVGSGNQPQHF
>TRBV13
CASSSHTDRAKNIQYF
>TRBV6-5
CASTDRGVNIQYF
>TRBV2
CASIHVPGQGVEDTGELFF